These 32 T cell receptor beta chains were sequenced from one sample in a study of cytomegalovirus exposure and HLA in healthy donors (dated 2017 in TCRdb). The library relied on the immunoSEQ multiplex PCR assay. Here the immuneACCESS table is served through TCRdb, limited to in-frame sequences with V and J called. Missing clones are a known gap in these copies; in checked studies unresolved V genes cover under half, and the rest lacks a known reason. The sample data list 150,000 to 200,000 clones, and around four fifths of these were observed just once. The ten largest clonotypes hold about 2.3% of the sample. The sample was PBMCs. These receptors were obtained from a man younger than 45 in good health and CMV-seropositive.

V and J are TRBV7-3 and TRBJ2-2, with TRBD2 matching over 7 bases. CDR3 length equals 17 residues. Germline V lookup: CDR1 SGHTA, CDR2 FQGTGA. Germline trimming cut 1 base from V and 0 bases from J; bases unmatched to any gene: 5. The CDR3 bases are TGTGCCAGCAGCTTAATCCTAGCGGTCCCGAACACCGGGGAGCTGTTTTTT. Residues: CASSLILAVPNTGELFF.

Points on this clone: Mismatch with germline at one junction end may stem from a read error. The chain links TRBV7-9 to TRBJ1-2; the match to TRBD1 covers 8 bases. The germline V gene encodes CDR1 SEHNR and CDR2 FQNEAQ (reference sequence). The CDR3 sequence is 13 residues long. CDR3 amino acids: CASTLQGVDGYTF. The CDR3 bases are TGTGCCAGCACCTTACAGGGGGTGGATGGCTACACCTTC.

V and J are TRBV7-2 and TRBJ1-2, with TRBD1 matching over 10 bases. The CDR3 length is 15 residues. V shed 1 base and J 4 bases; nucleotides not matched to a gene: 3. CDR1 is SGHTA, CDR2 FQGNSA, per germline. The CDR3 region is CASSLVGQGGYGYTF. Written as DNA, the CDR3 is TGTGCCAGCAGCTTAGTAGGACAGGGGGGCTATGGCTACACCTTC.

The count of this clone is one. J is TRBJ2-7 and V is TRBV7-6; the D gene is possibly TRBD1 (6 bases). This CDR3 has 12 amino acids. Trimming cost V 0 bases and J 7 bases, with 7 bases left between them. The germline V gene encodes CDR1 SGHVS and CDR2 FNYEAQ. The CDR3 spells CASSLARGEQYF. CDR3 DNA sequence: TGTGCCAGCAGCTTAGCCAGGGGTGAGCAGTACTTC.

This clone appeared once. The CDR3, as DNA: TGTGCCAGCAGCTCTCAGGGTGGGGAACGCACAGATACGCAGTATTTT. Protein product: CASSSQGGERTDTQYF. J is TRBJ2-3 and V is TRBV9; perhaps TRBD1 as D (5 bases). Germline CDR1 is SGDLS and CDR2 is YYNGEE. Between the trimmed V and J ends, which lost 4 bases and 1 base, there was a span of 16 bases. This CDR3 region has 16 residues.

CDR3 nucleotides: TGTGCCAGCCAGAAGACAGGCCCAACTAATGAAAAACTGTTTTTT. This sequence encodes CASQKTGPTNEKLFF. This rearrangement joins TRBV11-2 to TRBJ1-4, with a possible D match to TRBD1 (6 bases). V was pared by 8 bases and J by 0 bases, with 13 bases between. Germline CDR1 SGHAT, CDR2 FQNNGV. The CDR3 sequence is 15 residues long.

The rearrangement joins TRBV9 to TRBJ2-7; D not certain. The CDR3 is made up of 15 amino acids. Trimming removed 3 bases at V and 3 bases at J, with 16 bases between. In germline, CDR1 is SGDLS, CDR2 YYNGEE. The CDR3 DNA reads as TGTGCCAGCAGCGGCAGCCTGGAGCAGATCTACGAGCAGTACTTC. Its translation: CASSGSLEQIYEQYF.

V usage is TRBV15 and J usage is TRBJ2-1; 9 bases agree with TRBD2. The CDR3 consists of 16 residues. CDR1 and CDR2 from the germline V gene are LNHNV and YYDKDF (reference sequence). The junction had 2 bases not matched to a gene; V was cut back by 1 base and J by 1 base. The CDR3 reads CATSRASGGSYNEQFF. The CDR3 bases are TGTGCCACCAGCAGAGCGAGCGGGGGGTCCTACAATGAGCAGTTCTTC.

The V gene is TRBV5-1, the J gene TRBJ2-7; maybe TRBD1 (6 bases). CDR1 SGHRS and CDR2 YFSETQ come from the germline V gene. Trimming cost V 4 bases and J 7 bases, with 21 bases left between them. The CDR3 extends over 15 amino acids. CDR3 in DNA: TGCGCCAGCAGCCCATCACCCACAGGGTTGCGGGAGCAGTACTTC. It yields the protein CASSPSPTGLREQYF. The complete variable domain, with remaining parts taken from reference TRBV5-1 and TRBJ2-7, reads KAGVTQTPRYLIKTRGQQVTLSCSPISGHRSVSWYQQTPGQGLQFLFEYFSETQRNKGNFPGRFSGRQFSNSRSEMNVSTLELGDSALYLCASSPSPTGLREQYFGPGTRLTVT.

This chain joins TRBV11-2 and TRBJ2-5; TRBD1 matches at 8 bases. The germline V gene encodes CDR1 SGHAT and CDR2 FQNNGV. The ends lost 0 bases at V and 5 bases at J; junction bases unmatched: 11. CDR3 length equals 17 residues. The CDR3 sequence is CASSLDSWTRGRETQYF. In DNA, the CDR3 is TGTGCCAGCAGCTTAGATTCATGGACCAGGGGGCGGGAGACCCAGTACTTC. The variable domain in full, completed from reference TRBV11-2 and TRBJ2-5, reads EAGVAQSPRYKIIEKRQSVAFWCNPISGHATLYWYQQILGQGPKLLIQFQNNGVVDDSQLPKDRFSAERLKGVDSTLKIQPAKLEDSAVYLCASSLDSWTRGRETQYFGPGTRLLVL.

The rearrangement uses TRBV6-5 and TRBJ1-1; no reliable D call. The CDR3 sequence is 15 residues long. CDR1 is MNHEY, CDR2 SVGAGI, per germline. V lost 0 bases to trimming and J lost 4 bases, with 12 bases between them. Written as DNA, the CDR3 is TGTGCCAGCAGTTACTCTCAACTAGGAGGCACTGAAGCTTTCTTT. It encodes CASSYSQLGGTEAFF.

This chain joins TRBV6-6 and TRBJ2-5; 9 bases line up with TRBD2. The CDR3 loop spans 14 amino acids. V dropped 10 bases and J dropped 3; count of bases not matched to a gene: 9. From germline, CDR1 is MNHNY and CDR2 SVGAGI (reference sequence). The CDR3 loop reads CATNPIAGEETQYF. The CDR3 nucleotides read TGTGCCACCAACCCAATAGCGGGGGAAGAGACCCAGTACTTC.

This clone was picked up one time. The chain carries TRBV19 and TRBJ1-1; TRBD1 aligns across 7 bases. Germline V lookup: CDR1 LNHDA, CDR2 SQIVND (reference sequence). This CDR3 is 17 amino acids long. The trim removed 3 bases at V and 7 bases at J, leaving 17 bases unmatched. The CDR3 protein is CASSIPSQGPEGDEAFF. DNA of the CDR3: TGTGCCAGTAGTATCCCGTCACAGGGGCCCGAGGGTGATGAAGCTTTCTTT. Drawing the rest from reference TRBV19 and TRBJ1-1, the complete variable domain is DGGITQSPKYLFRKEGQNVTLSCEQNLNHDAMYWYRQDPGQGLRLIYYSQIVNDFQKGDIAEGYSVSREKKESFPLTVTSAQKNPTAFYLCASSIPSQGPEGDEAFFGQGTRLTVV.

V and J are TRBV5-4 and TRBJ2-5, with D possibly being TRBD2 (6 bases). This CDR3 comprises 13 residues. Trimming shortened V by 1 base and J by 4 bases, and 8 bases separated the two germline ends. CDR1 is SGHNT, CDR2 YYREEE, per germline (reference sequence). The CDR3 reads CASSLHGGETQYF. CDR3 sequence (DNA): TGTGCCAGCAGCTTGCACGGGGGAGAGACCCAGTACTTC.

Notes on this clone: This same CDR3 is encoded by further DNA sequences in the sample. This chain uses TRBV13 with TRBJ1-5, with D possibly being TRBD1 (5 bases). V lost 5 bases and J lost 2, with 13 bases in between. The V gene's germline CDR1 is PRHDT and CDR2 FYEKMQ (reference sequence). The CDR3 sequence is 15 residues long. CDR3 nucleotides: TGTGCCAGCAGCCTGGGGGGATCGGGCAATCAGCCCCAGCATTTT. It yields the protein CASSLGGSGNQPQHF.

V usage is TRBV7-9 and J usage is TRBJ2-5; no firm D call. The CDR3 covers 15 residues. V dropped 5 bases and J dropped 1 base, with 14 bases sitting between them. Per the germline V gene, CDR1 is SEHNR and CDR2 is FQNEAQ (reference sequence). Here the CDR3 reads CASSPRYLPQETQYF. The CDR3 DNA reads TGTGCCAGCAGCCCCCGATATCTACCCCAAGAGACCCAGTACTTC.

The chain joins TRBV27 to TRBJ2-5, with 9 bases aligning to TRBD2. Germline loops: CDR1 MNHEY, CDR2 SMNVEV (reference sequence). The trim removed 0 bases at V and 9 bases at J, leaving 8 bases unmatched. The CDR3 runs 15 residues. The CDR3: CASSLSAGGGPAQYF. The CDR3 DNA sequence: TGTGCCAGCAGTTTATCGGCGGGGGGGGGTCCGGCCCAGTACTTC.

This chain connects TRBV19 to TRBJ1-1; TRBD1 agrees at 9 bases. The V and J ends lost 4 bases and 3 bases, in that order; junction bases with no gene match: 9. Germline lookup yields CDR1 LNHDA and CDR2 SQIVND (reference sequence). The CDR3 loop spans 16 amino acids. For the CDR3, the DNA is TGTGCCAGTAGTACAACAGGGGGCGGAAGGGACACTGAAGCTTTCTTT. Its protein product is CASSTTGGGRDTEAFF.

The chain joins TRBV18 to TRBJ2-7; no clear D gene. The CDR3 is 13 amino acids. With 2 bases removed from V and 0 bases from J, the gap between germline ends came to 5 bases. In germline, CDR1 is KGHSH, CDR2 LQKENI. CDR3 nucleotides: TGTGCCAGCTCACCATACGGCTCCTACGAGCAGTACTTC. This codes for CASSPYGSYEQYF.

This clone occurred a few times. The chain carries TRBV9 and TRBJ1-1, with a weak D call TRBD1 (5 bases). The CDR3 is made up of 13 amino acids. Germline assignment: CDR1 SGDLS and CDR2 YYNGEE. Trimming stripped 4 bases from V and 1 base from J, with 8 bases between. CDR3 residues: CASSPRENTEAFF. The CDR3 DNA reads TGTGCCAGCAGCCCCAGGGAGAACACTGAAGCTTTCTTT. Together with reference TRBV9 and TRBJ1-1, the CDR3 gives the full variable domain: DSGVTQTPKHLITATGQRVTLRCSPRSGDLSVYWYQQSLDQGLQFLIQYYNGEERAKGNILERFSAQQFPDLHSELNLSSLELGDSALYFCASSPRENTEAFFGQGTRLTVV.

V gene TRBV6-6 combines with J gene TRBJ2-3; 10 nucleotides match TRBD2. The CDR3 is 16 residues long. Germline-derived CDR1 and CDR2 are MNHNY and SVGAGI (reference sequence). J gave up 1 base and V 2 bases, and 3 bases lay outside the gene matches. CDR3 DNA sequence: TGTGCCAGCAGTTACGGGCTAGCGGGGGGCACAGATACGCAGTATTTT. This translates into CASSYGLAGGTDTQYF.

The chain joins TRBV14 to TRBJ2-3; 7 bases line up with TRBD2. The CDR3 totals 13 residues. V lost 0 bases, J lost 6 bases, and 0 bases stayed unmatched. Looked up from germline, CDR1 is SGHDN and CDR2 is FVKESK. CDR3 sequence: CASSQELADTQYF. DNA for the CDR3: TGTGCCAGCAGCCAAGAACTAGCGGATACGCAGTATTTT.

There are a few counts of this clone. The chain carries TRBV5-6 and TRBJ2-3; TRBD1 matches at 7 bases. This CDR3 region has 13 residues. V lost 3 bases, J lost 6 bases, and 4 bases stayed unmatched. Germline CDR1 SGHDT, CDR2 YYEEEE. As DNA, the CDR3 is TGTGCCAGCAGCTCGGTAGGGGGCGATACGCAGTATTTT. Its translation: CASSSVGGDTQYF.

This clone was counted only a few times. V gene TRBV15 combines with J gene TRBJ1-5, with a tentative D call TRBD1 (5 bases). In germline, CDR1 is LNHNV, CDR2 YYDKDF (reference sequence). Trimming took off 0 bases at V and 3 bases at J, with 9 bases between the two ends. The CDR3 totals 15 residues. In DNA form, the CDR3 reads TGTGCCACCAGCAGAGATCGCGGGACCAATCAGCCCCAGCATTTT. It is translated as CATSRDRGTNQPQHF.

The chain has TRBV27 and TRBJ1-2, with 7 bases that match TRBD1. The J segment lost 4 bases and the V segment lost 3 bases, leaving 8 bases of the junction unmatched. Germline assignment: CDR1 MNHEY and CDR2 SMNVEV (reference sequence). The CDR3 extends over 15 amino acids. The CDR3 here is CASSFQAGGTYGYTF. In DNA form, the CDR3 reads TGTGCCAGCAGTTTTCAGGCAGGGGGTACCTATGGCTACACCTTC.

The CDR3 is CASSALPTGTGYADTQYF. In DNA form, the CDR3 reads TGTGCCAGCAGTGCTCTCCCCACCGGGACAGGTTACGCAGATACGCAGTATTTT. The V and J genes are TRBV27 and TRBJ2-3; 8 bases match TRBD1. Germline assignment: CDR1 MNHEY and CDR2 SMNVEV (reference sequence). The V and J ends lost 5 bases and 4 bases, in that order; junction bases with no gene match: 17. The CDR3 length is 18 residues.

The rearrangement links TRBV29-1 to TRBJ1-5, with 9 bases lining up with TRBD1. The trim removed 4 bases at V and 7 bases at J, leaving 8 bases unmatched. Germline V gives CDR1 SQVTM, CDR2 ANQGSEA. CDR3 length: 14 amino acids. Here the CDR3 reads CSVAGQGRGQPQHF. The CDR3 DNA sequence: TGCAGCGTTGCGGGACAGGGTCGGGGGCAGCCCCAGCATTTT.

The rearrangement joins TRBV7-2 to TRBJ2-3; 14 nucleotides align to TRBD2. The J segment lost 7 bases and the V segment lost 5 bases, leaving 11 bases of the junction unmatched. Looked up from germline, CDR1 is SGHTA and CDR2 is FQGNSA. The CDR3 has 17 amino acids. DNA of the CDR3: TGTGCCAGCAGCCGTGAAATCGGGACTAGCGGGGGAAATACGCAGTATTTT. Translated, it gives CASSREIGTSGGNTQYF.

This clone was seen a few times. The rearrangement joins TRBV7-6 to TRBJ2-7; D perhaps matches TRBD2 (6 bases). CDR1 SGHVS and CDR2 FNYEAQ come from the germline V gene. The CDR3 totals 13 residues. V was clipped by 1 base and J by 6 bases, with 10 bases between them. In nucleotides, the CDR3 is TGTGCCAGCAGCTTAGGCGGGGTCTTCGAGCAGTACTTC. It encodes CASSLGGVFEQYF.

V and J are TRBV4-1 and TRBJ2-2, with 11 bases identical to TRBD2. The CDR3 contains 16 residues. After removal of 3 bases from V and 3 bases from J, the junction contained 3 bases not matched to a gene. Per germline, CDR1 MGHRA and CDR2 YSYEKL. Here the CDR3 reads CASSQLAGGDTGELFF. DNA for the CDR3: TGCGCCAGCAGCCAGCTAGCGGGGGGTGACACCGGGGAGCTGTTTTTT.

The chain carries TRBV18 and TRBJ2-5, with D maybe TRBD1 (5 bases). The germline V gene has CDR1 KGHSH and CDR2 LQKENI. The germline V and J ends were trimmed by 3 bases and 0 bases, with 14 bases remaining between them. CDR3 size: 16 residues. The CDR3 spells CASSPADTHYQETQYF. Written as DNA, the CDR3 is TGTGCCAGCTCACCCGCGGACACGCATTACCAAGAGACCCAGTACTTC.

This chain connects TRBV19 to TRBJ2-2; 7 bases are a match to TRBD1. The CDR3 has 15 residues. Germline V lookup: CDR1 LNHDA, CDR2 SQIVND (reference sequence). V lost 4 bases, J lost 4 bases, and 6 bases stayed unmatched. The CDR3 DNA sequence: TGTGCCAGTAGTAACAGGGGTGGGGGCACCGGGGAGCTGTTTTTT. Protein product: CASSNRGGGTGELFF.